This T cell receptor (beta chain) was documented in a study of control samples from healthy donors and cancer patients. This clone was recorded once. Method: immunoSEQ multiplex PCR; TCRdb's copy keeps in-frame clones and lacks some. Here the sample spans about 130,000 clones, more than 85% being singletons. V shed 10 bases and J 5 bases; nucleotides not matched to a gene: 9. The CDR3 is 13 amino acids. Germline CDR1 reads MNHEY; CDR2 reads SVGAGI. The chain carries TRBV6-5 and TRBJ2-7; 9 bases fit TRBD2. The sequencing sample was made of blood. The receptor's source is a man aged 18 to 29 in good health. The CDR3 loop is CATRLAVRDEQYF. In DNA form, the CDR3 reads TGTGCCACCAGACTAGCGGTTCGAGACGAGCAGTACTTC.